This TCR beta chain emerged from a study of monozygotic twins with inflammatory bowel disease. Findings and caveats of the study: Support was lacking for any single strong IBD-associated signal or clonotype.

CDR3 length: 14 residues. CDR1 SGHDN and CDR2 FVKESK come from the germline V gene. TCRdb re-called the 5' RACE reads and shows each CDR3 protein once, DNA omitted. The sample has about 440,000 distinct CDR3 sequences. With respect to this clonotype: Its antigen is as yet unknown.

The chain has TRBV14 and TRBJ2-2. Specimen: blood. This receptor was obtained from a human donor with ulcerative colitis or Crohn's disease, or a healthy co-twin of an affected twin (not recorded which). This CDR3 is CASSQDWSTGELFF.